What follows is one T cell receptor (beta chain) and its context. Its antigen target is currently unknown. The record has no base qualities; no much larger clone is one base away. Ends trimmed: V by 4 bases, J by 0 bases; bases unmatched to a gene: 8. The CDR1 and CDR2 encoded by the germline V gene (reference sequence) are LNHDA and SQIVND. The CDR3 numbers 16 residues from cysteine through phenylalanine. Kept here is only the CDR3 DNA, which spans 48 bases and is read in frame from base 1. The receptor library was made with the immunoSEQ multiplex PCR assay. About 10^5 TCR templates per sample were assayed on the deep sequencing platform. Genomic DNA extracted from sorted T cells was used for TCRbeta CDR3 sequencing. Processing in the source paper ran as follows. Clonal analysis of TCRbeta CDR3 data was done in the R programming language. Unstimulated samples were compared with post-reaction CFSE-low samples to define alloreactive CD4+ and CD8+ clones. Alloreactive CD4+ clones were assigned to regulatory or non-regulatory origin by matching sequences to sorted unstimulated Treg and non-Treg repertoires. Not all clones reach the TCRdb copy of this immuneACCESS table, which keeps in-frame sequences only. Checked studies attribute under half of the gap to unresolved V genes and leave the rest unexplained. The V and J calls and clone size come from that table; D and trimming were worked out from the DNA. The sample records approximately 90,000 clones, approximately 93% of which are singletons. The ten top clones hold roughly 0.3% of the sample.

The data were taken from a study of siplizumab effects on memory and regulatory T cells (dated by TCRdb to about 2019). Study-level background: The study examined how the anti-CD2 antibody siplizumab affects alloreactive T-cell subsets in allogeneic mixed lymphocyte reactions built from human PBMCs. The full study reports these points: Greater diversity appeared to be present in unstimulated naive T cells than in memory T cells, and a substantial contribution to the alloresponse seemed to be made by naive cells. In reactions with siplizumab, an average of approximately 69% of mappable alloreactive CD4+ clones were Treg-derived, compared with roughly 30% in control reactions. Siplizumab significantly lowered the cumulative frequency of alloreactive sequences that could be traced to unstimulated CD4+ memory T cells. Because sequences at frequencies below about 10^-5 were poorly captured, only a minor fraction of alloreactive clones could be mapped back to unstimulated subsets. About 80-97% of proliferating CD4+ or CD8+ clones could not be given a naive or memory phenotype. The suppressive function of proliferating Tregs from siplizumab cultures was not functionally confirmed.

Sorted unstimulated T cells, along with proliferating T cells recovered from mixed lymphocyte reactions, underwent TCRbeta CDR3 sequencing. Fresh whole blood from approximately ten HLA-typed healthy donors was used to isolate PBMCs. Unstimulated CD4+ non-regulatory T cells were FACS-sorted to map the origin of alloreactive clones. The receptor chain draws on TRBV19 and TRBJ1-1; 7 central nucleotides agree with TRBD1. The sequenced sample was non-Treg CD4+ T cells sorted from blood. What this sample's cell subset or site label stands for: FACS-sorted unstimulated CD4+ non-regulatory T cells. The receptor comes from a human donor in good health. The CDR3 protein sequence reads: CASSSWAGQVNTEAFF. The nucleotides are TGTGCCAGTAGTAGTTGGGCCGGACAGGTGAACACTGAAGCTTTCTTT. The full variable domain, with segments outside the CDR3 supplied by the reference TRBV19 and TRBJ1-1 proteins, appears as DGGITQSPKYLFRKEGQNVTLSCEQNLNHDAMYWYRQDPGQGLRLIYYSQIVNDFQKGDIAEGYSVSREKKESFPLTVTSAQKNPTAFYLCASSSWAGQVNTEAFFGQGTRLTVV.